Presented here are 19 T cell receptor beta chains from one specimen sequenced in a study of T-cell reconstitution after alpha-beta-depleted transplantation in children. Preparation of the TCRbeta library involved a method that used unique molecular identifiers. TCRdb reprocessed the PCR reads with MiXCR, giving one entry per CDR3 protein. The data show approximately 490,000 distinct CDR3 sequences, roughly 10% seen once. The sample was PBMCs, taken before TCRalphabeta/CD19-depleted stem cell transplant. These receptors all stem from a child younger than 10 with inherited bone marrow failure, due to receive a stem cell transplant.

A few counts support this clonotype. This chain's CDR3 is CASSYPPSGNIQYF. DNA of the CDR3: TGTGCCAGCAGTTACCCGCCTAGCGGAAACATTCAGTACTTC. The chain links TRBV6-2 or TRBV6-3 to TRBJ2-4, with 7 bases fitting TRBD2. The CDR3 is made up of 14 amino acids. J lost 6 bases, V lost 2 bases, and 4 bases had no gene match. CDR1 is MNHEY and CDR2 is SVGEGT in the germline V gene.

This clonotype was recorded many times. V gene TRBV12-3 or TRBV12-4 combines with J gene TRBJ1-3, with a tentative D call TRBD1 (6 bases). The CDR3 contains 16 residues. The V gene lost 5 bases and the J gene lost 0 bases, with 14 bases spanning the gap. The CDR3 region has the DNA TGTGCCAGCAGTCCCGGGAGGGGGATCTCTGGAAACACCATATATTTT. This gives the protein CASSPGRGISGNTIYF.

This clonotype came up many times. The gene calls are TRBV20-1 and TRBJ1-4, with a tentative D call TRBD1 (5 bases). V gave up 7 bases and J gave up 8 bases, with 14 bases separating them. The CDR3 extends over 12 amino acids. Germline CDR1 DFQATT, CDR2 SNEGSKA (reference sequence). The DNA for the CDR3 is TGCAGTGGAACAGGTGAAGGGGAAAAACTGTTTTTT. This translates into CSGTGEGEKLFF.

This clonotype was seen only once. This clone may be a read error of a much larger clone one base away. DNA of the CDR3: TGCGCCAGCAGCTTGCTTATAACCACCGGGGAGCTGTTTTTT. It specifies CASSLLITTGELFF. The V and J genes are TRBV5-1 and TRBJ2-2, with no clear D. The V gene's germline CDR1 is SGHRS and CDR2 YFSETQ. The CDR3 is 14 residues long. V gave up 1 base and J gave up 4 bases, with 8 bases separating them.

The chain combines TRBV30 with TRBJ2-1; 8 nucleotides match TRBD2. This CDR3 is 16 amino acids long. CDR1 is GTSNPN and CDR2 is SVGIG in the germline V gene (reference sequence). CDR3 in amino acids: CVCTLSGAGGSHEQFF. The CDR3 nucleotides read TGTGTCTGCACCTTGAGCGGGGCGGGGGGTAGCCATGAGCAGTTCTTC.

In this sample, this clonotype turned up a few times. The chain has TRBV4-2 and TRBJ2-1, with TRBD2 identical over 14 bases. From germline, CDR1 is LGHNA and CDR2 YNFKEQ. CDR3 size: 15 residues. The trim removed 4 bases at V and 8 bases at J, leaving 4 bases unmatched. CDR3 DNA: TGTGCCAGCAGCCCAGAGGGACTAGCGGGAGATGAGCAGTTCTTC. It translates to CASSPEGLAGDEQFF.

This clonotype was recorded at least ten times. This sequence joins TRBV27 and TRBJ2-1; no firm D call. V lost 4 bases to trimming and J lost 5 bases, with 18 bases between them. The CDR3 runs to 16 residues. Looked up from germline, CDR1 is MNHEY and CDR2 is SMNVEV (reference sequence). This CDR3 reads CASSSRVAWEHNEQFF. In nucleotides, the CDR3 is TGTGCCAGCAGTTCCCGGGTAGCATGGGAACACAATGAGCAGTTCTTC.

The table lists this clonotype with many counts. The chain employs TRBV29-1 and TRBJ2-3; possibly TRBD2 for D (5 bases). The germline V gene has CDR1 SQVTM and CDR2 ANQGSEA. V was shortened by 3 bases and J by 0 bases, with 10 bases between the two germline ends. The CDR3 contains 14 residues. Written as DNA, the CDR3 is TGCAGCGTTGACGGGGAAGTAAGCACAGATACGCAGTATTTT. It codes for CSVDGEVSTDTQYF.

The chain recombines TRBV5-4 with TRBJ2-7, with TRBD2 matching over 7 bases. Germline lookup yields CDR1 SGHNT and CDR2 YYREEE (reference sequence). This CDR3 contains 14 residues. V shed 4 bases and J 2 bases; nucleotides not matched to a gene: 6. Here the CDR3 DNA reads TGTGCCAGCAGCAGTACTAGCGCAGCCTACGAGCAGTACTTC. Translating gives CASSSTSAAYEQYF.

The rearrangement uses TRBV9 and TRBJ2-1; no reliable D call. Germline assignment: CDR1 SGDLS and CDR2 YYNGEE. V lost 4 bases, J lost 6 bases, and 20 bases lay in between. The CDR3 loop spans 16 amino acids. CDR3 in DNA: TGTGCCAGCAGCCCACCAACTGGACGGAGTTCCAATGAGCAGTTCTTC. It translates to CASSPPTGRSSNEQFF. Looking up the rest from reference TRBV9 and TRBJ2-1 gives the full variable domain: DSGVTQTPKHLITATGQRVTLRCSPRSGDLSVYWYQQSLDQGLQFLIQYYNGEERAKGNILERFSAQQFPDLHSELNLSSLELGDSALYFCASSPPTGRSSNEQFFGPGTRLTVL.

This clonotype was counted many times. This chain connects TRBV5-1 to TRBJ1-5; 9 bases are a match to TRBD1. The CDR3 contains 14 residues. V was pared by 4 bases and J by 6 bases, with 5 bases of the junction left unmatched. Germline values: CDR1 SGHRS, CDR2 YFSETQ. The CDR3 reads CASSPGQGSQPQHF. The CDR3 nucleotides read TGCGCCAGCAGCCCTGGACAGGGGAGTCAGCCCCAGCATTTT.

V is TRBV7-6 and J is TRBJ1-2; TRBD1 matches 8 bases. CDR1 is SGHVS, CDR2 FNYEAQ, per germline. The CDR3 covers 15 residues. The V and J ends lost 5 bases and 2 bases, in that order; junction bases with no gene match: 7. CDR3 in DNA: TGTGCCAGCAGCCTCCACCGGACAGGGAACTATGGCTACACCTTC. Its translation: CASSLHRTGNYGYTF.

This clonotype was seen ten or more times. The gene calls are TRBV28 and TRBJ1-5; no clear D. The CDR3 length is 16 residues. With 6 bases removed from V and 6 bases from J, the gap between germline ends came to 21 bases. Germline lookup yields CDR1 MDHEN and CDR2 SYDVKM. The CDR3 coding sequence is TGTGCCAGCAGCCCCGGGCGGAGGGTGGGGATTCAGCCCCAGCATTTT. Its protein is CASSPGRRVGIQPQHF.

This clonotype was seen at least ten times. The chain joins TRBV5-1 to TRBJ2-1; no clear D. The CDR3 covers 13 residues. Germline V CDR1 and CDR2: SGHRS, YFSETQ. The V and J ends lost 2 bases and 6 bases respectively, with 9 bases between them. The CDR3 DNA sequence: TGCGCCAGCAGCTTCGATAATAGCAATGAGCAGTTCTTC. Amino acids: CASSFDNSNEQFF.

This clonotype was seen ten or more times. The J gene is TRBJ2-2, the V gene TRBV9; TRBD1 matches 9 bases. This CDR3 contains 17 residues. Germline V CDR1 and CDR2: SGDLS, YYNGEE. The junction had 10 bases not matched to a gene; V was cut back by 2 bases and J by 5 bases. The CDR3 reads CASSVGQGPSVTGELFF. The CDR3 nucleotides read TGTGCCAGCAGCGTTGGACAGGGGCCTAGCGTAACCGGGGAGCTGTTTTTT.

In its sample, this clonotype was seen a few times. The chain joins TRBV4-3 to TRBJ2-3; 10 nucleotides line up with TRBD2. V shed 5 bases, J shed 3 bases, and the junction held 8 bases outside the gene matches. The germline V gene encodes CDR1 LGHNA and CDR2 YSLEER. The CDR3 extends over 16 amino acids. The CDR3, as DNA: TGCGCCAGCAGCACCACCGGGGGACTAGCGACAGATACGCAGTATTTT. This codes for CASSTTGGLATDTQYF.

This clonotype was seen many times. The J gene is TRBJ2-3, the V gene TRBV20-1; D might be TRBD2 (5 bases). Germline loops: CDR1 DFQATT, CDR2 SNEGSKA (reference sequence). Trimming shortened V by 0 bases and J by 4 bases, and 11 bases separated the two germline ends. This CDR3 is 14 amino acids long. DNA of the CDR3: TGCAGTGCTAGAGAAGGGTCGGAGGCAGATACGCAGTATTTT. Translated: CSAREGSEADTQYF.

This clonotype was detected a few times. V and J are TRBV7-2 and TRBJ1-5, with D perhaps TRBD1 (6 bases). V was cut by 1 base and J by 3 bases, with 10 bases left in between. The CDR3 consists of 15 residues. In germline, CDR1 is SGHTA, CDR2 FQGNSA. The CDR3 is CASSLVKGHNQPQHF. CDR3 bases: TGTGCCAGCAGCTTAGTTAAGGGACACAATCAGCCCCAGCATTTT.

This clonotype was recorded many times. The chain couples TRBV7-8 to TRBJ2-7; TRBD1 matches at 8 bases. The CDR3 consists of 17 residues. Trimming at V came to 5 bases and at J to 2 bases, leaving 14 bases not matched to a gene. Germline V gene lookup returns CDR1 SGHVS and CDR2 FQNEAQ. The CDR3 sequence: CASSDLLDRAGAYEQYF. For the CDR3, the DNA is TGTGCCAGCAGCGACTTACTGGACAGGGCTGGAGCCTACGAGCAGTACTTC.